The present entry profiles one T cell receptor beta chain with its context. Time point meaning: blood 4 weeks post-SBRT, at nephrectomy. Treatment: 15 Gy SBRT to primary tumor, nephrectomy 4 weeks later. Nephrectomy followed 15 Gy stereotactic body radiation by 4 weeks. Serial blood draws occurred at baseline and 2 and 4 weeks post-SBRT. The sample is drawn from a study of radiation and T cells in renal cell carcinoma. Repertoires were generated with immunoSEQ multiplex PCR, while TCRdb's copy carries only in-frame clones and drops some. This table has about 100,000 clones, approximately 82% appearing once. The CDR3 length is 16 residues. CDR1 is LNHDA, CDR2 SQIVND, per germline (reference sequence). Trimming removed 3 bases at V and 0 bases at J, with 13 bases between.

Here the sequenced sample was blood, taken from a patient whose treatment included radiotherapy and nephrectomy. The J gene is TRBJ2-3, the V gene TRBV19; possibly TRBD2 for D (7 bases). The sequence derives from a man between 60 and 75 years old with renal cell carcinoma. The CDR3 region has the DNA TGTGCCAGTAGTATGAGGGGGGGCGGTAGCACAGATACGCAGTATTTT. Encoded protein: CASSMRGGGSTDTQYF.